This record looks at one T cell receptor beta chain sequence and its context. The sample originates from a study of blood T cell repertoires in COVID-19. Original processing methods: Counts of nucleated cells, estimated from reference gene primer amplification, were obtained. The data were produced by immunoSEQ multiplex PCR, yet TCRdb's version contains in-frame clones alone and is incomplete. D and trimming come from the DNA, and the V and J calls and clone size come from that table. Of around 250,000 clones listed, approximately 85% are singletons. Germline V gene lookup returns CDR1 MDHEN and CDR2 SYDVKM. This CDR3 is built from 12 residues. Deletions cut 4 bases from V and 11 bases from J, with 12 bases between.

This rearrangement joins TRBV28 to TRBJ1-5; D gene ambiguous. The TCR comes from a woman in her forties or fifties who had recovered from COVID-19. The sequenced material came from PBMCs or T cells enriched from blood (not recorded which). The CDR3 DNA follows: TGTGCCAGCAGTTCCGAGTCGTGGTCCCAGCATTTT. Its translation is CASSSESWSQHF.